The next 8 T cell receptor beta chains were all read from a single sample in a study of T cells expressing NK-cell markers (dated by TCRdb to about 2020). The library was built by means of 5' RACE. Sequencer: Illumina HiSeq 2000. The reads underwent TCRdb reprocessing, giving one record for each CDR3 protein sequence and no DNA. The sample table holds 150,000 or so distinct CDR3 sequences. The top ten constitute less than 40% of the sample. Source material: blood T cells: a sorted CD56 or NKG2C T cell subset, CD4+ or CD8+ T cells, or bulk PBMC T cells (not recorded which). These receptors all stem from a woman in her forties or fifties in good health. Donor details come from another sample of the same person, matched by shared clones.

The chain uses TRBV7-8 and TRBJ2-5; there is no DNA to check the TCRdb D call of TRBD1. Germline-derived CDR1 and CDR2 are SGHVS and FQNEAQ. The CDR3 spans 15 residues. CDR3 region: CASSLGGGAQETQYF.

J is TRBJ2-7 and V is TRBV29-1; TCRdb designates TRBD1, a call that cannot be tested without DNA. Germline values: CDR1 SQVTM, CDR2 ANQGSEA. The CDR3 totals 13 residues. CDR3 amino acids: CSVTTWGRYEQYF.

The chain joins TRBV27 to TRBJ1-5. This CDR3 contains 13 residues. In germline, CDR1 is MNHEY, CDR2 SMNVEV (reference sequence). The CDR3 spells CASSLSIREAQHF.

J is TRBJ2-7 and V is TRBV28; TCRdb names TRBD1, which stays unverified in the absence of DNA. Germline-derived CDR1 and CDR2 are MDHEN and SYDVKM. The CDR3 has 12 amino acids. The CDR3 is CASSSRPVEQYF.

The rearrangement joins TRBV24-1 to TRBJ2-3; checking the TCRdb D call of TRBD2 is not possible without DNA. This CDR3 has 17 amino acids. CDR1 is KGHDR and CDR2 is SFDVKD in the germline V gene. The CDR3 here is CATSDHTSGRAEDTQYF.

The gene calls are TRBV29-1 and TRBJ2-3; TCRdb proposes TRBD1, but this gene call is untestable without DNA. Germline CDR1 reads SQVTM; CDR2 reads ANQGSEA. There are 16 residues in the CDR3. This CDR3 reads CSVEDRETWDTDTQYF.

The chain carries TRBV20-1 and TRBJ2-4. This CDR3 spans 13 amino acids. CDR1 and CDR2 (germline): DFQATT, SNEGSKA (reference sequence). The CDR3 reads CSARSGVKNIQYF.

The J gene is TRBJ1-5, the V gene TRBV6-1; TCRdb lists TRBD1, though no DNA is available to test this call. CDR1 and CDR2 (germline): MNHNS, SASEGT. The CDR3 runs 14 residues. CDR3 region: CASTVPGQNQPQHF.